The 3 T cell receptor beta chains reported below all come from one sample, sequenced in a study of blood T cells in healthy people across ages. With a J-beta primer mix and a sample-barcoded 5' primer, a second PCR ran about 6 to 11 cycles. One entry per CDR3 protein, called by TCRdb with MiXCR from the 5' RACE reads. Of 1.5 million to 2 million distinct CDR3 sequences listed, about 28% are singletons. The sample comprised blood. These receptors all come from a woman aged 25 to 45 in good health.

This clonotype was counted between two and nine times. The V call is TRBV20-1, the J call TRBJ1-2; a weak D match, TRBD1 (6 bases). Per germline, CDR1 DFQATT and CDR2 SNEGSKA (reference sequence). Trimming removed 0 bases at V and 2 bases at J, with 16 bases between. This CDR3 is built from 16 residues. CDR3 in amino acids: CSARDSGRGPNYGYTF. The DNA for the CDR3 is TGCAGTGCTAGAGATTCCGGCAGGGGTCCAAACTATGGCTACACCTTC.

Ten or more counts support this clonotype. This rearrangement joins TRBV5-5 to TRBJ2-4; D remains ambiguous. The CDR3 runs 13 residues. Deletions cut 3 bases from V and 1 base from J, with 5 bases between. The germline V gene has CDR1 SGHKS and CDR2 YYEKEE (reference sequence). The CDR3 DNA sequence: TGTGCCAGCAGCTCCCCGGCCAAAAACATTCAGTACTTC. Translated, it gives CASSSPAKNIQYF. Drawing the rest from reference TRBV5-5 and TRBJ2-4, the complete variable domain is DAGVTQSPTHLIKTRGQQVTLRCSPISGHKSVSWYQQVLGQGPQFIFQYYEKEERGRGNFPDRFSARQFPNYSSELNVNALLLGDSALYLCASSSPAKNIQYFGAGTRLSVL.

The rearrangement joins TRBV12-3 or TRBV12-4 to TRBJ1-2, with D tentatively TRBD1 (6 bases). The CDR3 loop spans 14 amino acids. V was clipped by 5 bases and J by 4 bases, with 14 bases between them. Written as DNA, the CDR3 is TGTGCCAGCAGTCCCGGACAGAGTCTCTATGGCTACACCTTC. The encoded protein is CASSPGQSLYGYTF.